This TCR beta chain comes out of a study of blood T cell repertoires in COVID-19. The authors' processing: Estimation of nucleated cell counts relied on the amplification of reference gene primers. The assay was immunoSEQ multiplex PCR, and TCRdb's table has in-frame clones only and misses some. V, J and clone size were drawn from that table, and D and trimming were deduced from the DNA. The table records under 250,000 clones, about 82% of them present only once. Looked up from germline, CDR1 is SGHRS and CDR2 is YFSETQ. The CDR3 has 13 residues. V was clipped by 3 bases and J by 8 bases, with 12 bases between them.

This sequence originates from a woman aged 45-65 years with acute COVID-19. The sample taken for sequencing was PBMCs or T cells enriched from blood (not recorded which). The chain has TRBV5-1 and TRBJ2-1; perhaps TRBD2 as D (6 bases). CDR3 coding DNA: TGCGCCAGCAGCTATGGACTATCGGATGAGCAGTTCTTC. Residues: CASSYGLSDEQFF. Supplemented by reference TRBV5-1 and TRBJ2-1, the full variable domain reads KAGVTQTPRYLIKTRGQQVTLSCSPISGHRSVSWYQQTPGQGLQFLFEYFSETQRNKGNFPGRFSGRQFSNSRSEMNVSTLELGDSALYLCASSYGLSDEQFFGPGTRLTVL.